This T cell receptor beta chain was profiled in a study of CD8+ T cells in alopecia areata. Investigators isolated RNA and reverse transcribed it into cDNA to act as the sequencing template. The assay was immunoSEQ multiplex PCR, and TCRdb's table has in-frame clones only and misses some. The sample yields 75,000 to 100,000 clones, just over 70% seen once. As concerns this clone: The antigen remains unidentified.

General study findings and limits: In scalp, tofacitinib significantly decreased clonality and expanded CD8+ clones among the top 100. Compared with normal scalp, lesional scalp had higher clonality and more expanded CD8+ clones. Since there was just one nonresponder, nobody can yet say how baseline CD8+ expansion ties to response.

The sample's treatment: oral pan-JAK inhibitor, 5-10 mg twice daily. Germline V CDR1 and CDR2: LNHDA, SQIVND (reference sequence). CDR3 length: 15 amino acids. The V end was cut by 7 bases, the J end by 5 bases, with 20 bases between. Specimen: CD8+ T cells sorted from blood, collected around week 44, from a patient treated with tofacitinib. The sequence derives from a human donor with alopecia areata. V usage is TRBV19 and J usage is TRBJ1-2; TRBD1 might be the D (5 bases). In nucleotides, the CDR3 is TGTGCCAGTACCCCAAGGGGCGGAAACCCTTATGGCTACACCTTC. Amino acid sequence: CASTPRGGNPYGYTF.